What follows are 3 T cell receptor beta chains derived from one specimen sequenced in a study of Ad26.COV2.S vaccination and SARS-CoV-2 variants. The repertoire was sequenced with immunoSEQ multiplex PCR; TCRdb's copy has only in-frame clones and lacks some. The sample yields 400,000 to 450,000 clones, 90% seen once. Noted treatment: around 19 received Ad26.COV2.S at low or high dose, single or two shots; a few received placebo; per-sample allocation not given. Samples came from day 63 after the first vaccine or placebo injection. The sequencing used peripheral blood, collected in a trial of Ad26.COV2.S vaccine versus placebo. The receptors derive from a person aged 18-65 years who received the Ad26.COV2.S COVID-19 vaccine or a placebo.

The V gene is TRBV19, the J gene TRBJ2-5; no clear D gene. Germline values: CDR1 LNHDA, CDR2 SQIVND (reference sequence). The CDR3 consists of 14 residues. The ends were cut back, 3 bases at V and 4 bases at J, with 12 bases in the middle. Here the CDR3 reads CASSIPALGETQYF. The CDR3 nucleotides read TGTGCCAGTAGTATCCCGGCCCTCGGAGAGACCCAGTACTTC.

V is TRBV27 and J is TRBJ2-5, with D perhaps being TRBD1 or TRBD2 (5 bases each). Trimming took off 2 bases at V and 5 bases at J, with 18 bases between the two ends. From germline, CDR1 is MNHEY and CDR2 SMNVEV (reference sequence). This CDR3 region has 16 residues. The CDR3 reads CASSLNGASTGETQYF. The CDR3 nucleotides read TGTGCCAGCAGTTTAAATGGGGCGTCAACGGGGGAGACCCAGTACTTC.

V gene TRBV6-5 combines with J gene TRBJ2-1; unclear D gene. The germline CDR1 and CDR2 sequences are MNHEY and SVGAGI. Trimming removed 2 bases from V and 5 bases from J, with 7 bases in between. The CDR3 contains 13 residues. The CDR3 region is CASSYNRDNEQFF. As DNA, the CDR3 is TGTGCCAGCAGTTACAACCGGGACAATGAGCAGTTCTTC.